This T cell receptor beta chain was documented in a study of metastatic and nonmetastatic thyroid tumors (dated by TCRdb to 2018 to 2021). General notes on the study: Repertoires were compared across peripheral blood and tumor or nodule tissue samples from malignant and benign thyroid patients. Study-wide conclusions, independent of this receptor: TCR beta diversity was reported as significantly higher in malignant tumors than in benign nodules, in both blood and tumor samples.

Cut back by 6 bases and 4 bases, the V and J ends lie 16 bases apart. The CDR3 spans 14 residues, from the cysteine through the phenylalanine. Left in the record is the CDR3 DNA by itself, 42 bases read in frame from the first base. CDR1 MNHEY and CDR2 SMNVEV are derived from the germline V gene (reference sequence). The method behind the library was PCR. The sequencing machine was an Illumina HiSeq 4000. High-throughput sequencing was used to profile the CDR3 region of the TCR beta-chain in every patient. In the authors' own workflow: CDR3 differences across clinicopathological groups were used to build a classifier for discriminating distant-metastatic papillary thyroid cancer patients. Repertoire diversity was assessed with the Shannon index, and tumor-blood repertoire similarity with the Morisita-Horn index. The public sequencing data were trimmed at Q25 with fastp and processed into clonotypes with MiXCR by TCRdb, which kept only in-frame beta chains. TCRdb, rather than the study authors, made the V and J calls. This sample gives more than 85,000 clones in total; roughly 8.6% of them show up just once. The ten top clones hold more than 8% of the sample.

None of the patients had been given any treatment before thyroid surgery. The study retrospectively analysed patient clinical samples collected from about 2011 to 2018 using T-cell receptor beta sequencing. This clone was picked up a small number of times. Its antigen is unknown. Possible read error: a much larger clone is one base away. This chain is built from TRBV27 and TRBJ2-7, and TRBD1 may be the D gene, going by 5 matching bases. The sample comprised blood. The TCR originated in a female donor with papillary thyroid cancer or a benign thyroid nodule (not recorded which). Some clones in this sample may be carry-over from other donors' samples. The CDR3 loop reads CASRRHGARYEQYF. The bases are TGTGCCAGCAGAAGACATGGGGCGCGATACGAGCAGTACTTC.